This TCR beta chain stems from a study of tumor and adjacent non-tumor tissue in lung cancer. Findings of the study overall: Tumor repertoires had a smaller top 100 clone share than normal lung. Compared with tumor, normal lung showed significantly lower TCR diversity. Shorter survival was associated with higher TCR diversity in tumors.

Worth noting for this clonotype: What it binds is not known. Sequence at one end of the junction differs from germline and may be a read error.

Germline CDR1 and CDR2: MNHNS and SASEGT. This CDR3 is built from 15 residues. The library came from three nested PCR rounds adapted from ARM-PCR protocols. TCRdb processed the multiplex PCR reads anew with MiXCR; each CDR3 protein has one entry. Of some 47,000 distinct CDR3 sequences in the sample, more than 60% were seen once. No cell sorting was done before RNA was extracted from the tissue. The normal lung tissue was taken more than 3 cm from the tumor edge. The rearrangement uses TRBV6-1 and TRBJ2-5; TRBD2 aligns across 8 bases. Sequencing was done on a sample of distant non-tumor lung tissue. The sequence derives from a woman aged 40 to 50 with non-small cell lung cancer. The CDR3 region is CASSEIAGSGETQYF. In nucleotides, the CDR3 is TGCGCCAGCAGTGAAATAGCGGGAAGTGGAGAGACCCAGTACTTC.